This TCR beta chain emerged from a study of patients and donors after allogeneic stem cell transplantation. This CDR3 contains 14 residues. V was pared by 3 bases and J by 4 bases, with 11 bases between. The V gene's germline CDR1 is SGHRS and CDR2 YFSETQ. This clonotype showed up just a few times. Using its own MiXCR run on the RT-PCR reads, TCRdb lists one record per CDR3 protein. This table has 400,000 to 450,000 distinct CDR3 sequences, 16% appearing once. Sequences were obtained from blood, either unsorted or a sorted T cell fraction (not recorded which). The clonotype was recovered from a human donor who was either an allogeneic HSCT recipient or a stem cell or donor lymphocyte infusion donor (not recorded which). It is not recorded whose cells these are; they may come from a transplant donor. The chain is built from TRBV5-1 and TRBJ2-1, with a weak D call TRBD2 (7 bases). Here the CDR3 reads CASSSSGQYNEQFF. The DNA for the CDR3 is TGCGCCAGCAGCTCTAGCGGACAGTACAATGAGCAGTTCTTC.